These 25 T cell receptor beta chains share one sample of origin, sequenced in a study of control samples from healthy donors and cancer patients. Sequencing used immunoSEQ multiplex PCR; TCRdb keeps in-frame clones, though not all of them. This table has roughly 130,000 clones, 91% appearing once. Material: blood. These receptors were collected from a man aged 18 to 30 in good health.

The chain couples TRBV7-3 to TRBJ1-2; 9 bases fit TRBD1. Germline loops: CDR1 SGHTA, CDR2 FQGTGA. The CDR3 is made up of 15 amino acids. The V gene end was trimmed by 4 bases and the J gene end by 4 bases; junction bases not matched to a gene: 7. In DNA form, the CDR3 reads TGTGCCAGCAGCTCAAACAGGGGGCGCTTCTATGGCTACACCTTC. Translated: CASSSNRGRFYGYTF. The full variable domain, its missing parts supplied by reference TRBV7-3 and TRBJ1-2, is GAGVSQTPSNKVTEKGKYVELRCDPISGHTALYWYRQSLGQGPEFLIYFQGTGAADDSGLPNDRFFAVRPEGSVSTLKIQRTERGDSAVYLCASSSNRGRFYGYTFGSGTRLTVV.

This chain links TRBV20-1 with TRBJ2-1; no reliable D call. V lost 6 bases and J lost 5, with 5 bases in between. This CDR3 spans 10 amino acids. Germline V lookup: CDR1 DFQATT, CDR2 SNEGSKA (reference sequence). This CDR3 is CSARNNEQFF. The CDR3 DNA reads TGCAGTGCCAGAAACAATGAGCAGTTCTTC.

This chain links TRBV30 with TRBJ1-2, with D perhaps matching TRBD1 (5 bases). CDR1 is GTSNPN, CDR2 SVGIG, per germline (reference sequence). CDR3 length equals 10 residues. Trimming left V 5 bases short and J 6 bases short, with 7 bases between. The CDR3 nucleotides are TGTGCCTGGGGGGACCATGGCTACACCTTC. This encodes CAWGDHGYTF. Full variable domain (missing parts from reference TRBV30 and TRBJ1-2): SQTIHQWPATLVQPVGSPLSLECTVEGTSNPNLYWYRQAAGRGLQLLFYSVGIGQISSEVPQNLSASRPQDRQFILSSKKLLLSDSGFYLCAWGDHGYTFGSGTRLTVV.

The V gene is TRBV21-1, the J gene TRBJ2-7; the listed D gene, TRBD2, was not tested against the DNA. TRBV21-1 is termed a pseudogene. CDR3 length: 14 amino acids. The CDR3 nucleotides read TGTGCCAGCAGCTACCCCCAGACTTCCTACGAGCAGTACTTC. Translating gives CASSYPQTSYEQYF.

The chain couples TRBV6-5 to TRBJ1-1; TRBD1 matches at 8 bases. The trim removed 2 bases at V and 1 base at J, leaving 0 bases unmatched. The length of the CDR3 is 14 residues. Germline assignment: CDR1 MNHEY and CDR2 SVGAGI. The CDR3 sequence is CASSYGTGNTEAFF. The DNA for the CDR3 is TGTGCCAGCAGTTACGGGACAGGGAACACTGAAGCTTTCTTT.

The rearrangement links TRBV7-7 to TRBJ2-2, with D perhaps matching TRBD1 or TRBD2 (5 bases each). There are 18 residues in the CDR3. The V gene lost 4 bases and the J gene lost 0 bases, with 18 bases spanning the gap. Germline V gene data show CDR1 as SSHAT and CDR2 as FNYEAQ (reference sequence). The CDR3 loop reads CASSSIPGRNSNTGELFF. CDR3 nucleotides: TGTGCCAGCAGCTCGATTCCGGGGCGCAACTCGAACACCGGGGAGCTGTTTTTT.

J is TRBJ1-1 and V is TRBV12-3 or TRBV12-4; D may be TRBD1 (6 bases). This CDR3 contains 13 residues. Deletions cut 5 bases from V and 5 bases from J, with 12 bases between. The CDR3 loop is CASSRGGRTEAFF. The CDR3 DNA follows: TGTGCCAGCAGTCGAGGGGGTAGGACTGAAGCTTTCTTT.

V and J are TRBV2 and TRBJ1-1, with 9 bases lining up with TRBD1. V gave up 4 bases and J gave up 5 bases; unmatched junction bases: 5. The CDR3 sequence is 14 residues long. In germline, CDR1 is SNHLY, CDR2 FYNNEI. CDR3 protein: CASSGAGTGTEAFF. CDR3 in DNA: TGTGCCAGCAGTGGCGCTGGGACAGGGACTGAAGCTTTCTTT.

This clone was seen at least ten times. The chain links TRBV5-1 to TRBJ2-5; D uncertain. This CDR3 comprises 15 residues. Germline assignment: CDR1 SGHRS and CDR2 YFSETQ. The V end was cut by 0 bases, the J end by 1 base, with 10 bases between. The CDR3 protein is CASSLASGPQETQYF. CDR3 bases: TGCGCCAGCAGCTTGGCTTCTGGGCCCCAAGAGACCCAGTACTTC.

J is TRBJ1-2 and V is TRBV5-4; D is unresolved. Germline V gene data show CDR1 as SGHNT and CDR2 as YYREEE (reference sequence). The CDR3 sequence is 12 residues long. V was pared by 0 bases and J by 8 bases, with 8 bases between. This CDR3 is CASSLAGRGYTF. Written as DNA, the CDR3 is TGTGCCAGCAGCTTGGCAGGACGAGGCTACACCTTC. Full variable domain (missing parts from reference TRBV5-4 and TRBJ1-2): ETGVTQSPTHLIKTRGQQVTLRCSSQSGHNTVSWYQQALGQGPQFIFQYYREEENGRGNFPPRFSGLQFPNYSSELNVNALELDDSALYLCASSLAGRGYTFGSGTRLTVV.

This clone appeared once. The chain carries TRBV4-2 and TRBJ2-7; 12 nucleotides align to TRBD2. Germline V gene data show CDR1 as LGHNA and CDR2 as YNFKEQ. This CDR3 region has 18 residues. J was trimmed by 2 bases and V by 2 bases; bases with no gene match: 10. CDR3 sequence (DNA): TGTGCCAGCAGCCAACTACTAGCGGGGGGTGATCTTGCCTACGAGCAGTACTTC. It yields the protein CASSQLLAGGDLAYEQYF.

The chain links TRBV2 to TRBJ1-2; TRBD1 aligns across 10 bases. After removal of 3 bases from V and 6 bases from J, the junction contained 4 bases not matched to a gene. The CDR3 length is 14 residues. The germline V gene has CDR1 SNHLY and CDR2 FYNNEI. DNA of the CDR3: TGTGCCAGCAGTGATATAGGGACAGGGGATGGCTACACCTTC. Protein product: CASSDIGTGDGYTF.

The chain employs TRBV4-2 and TRBJ2-7; weak D call: TRBD2 (7 bases). The V gene lost 1 base and the J gene lost 0 bases, with 19 bases spanning the gap. Germline V lookup: CDR1 LGHNA, CDR2 YNFKEQ. This CDR3 spans 18 amino acids. CDR3 sequence reads: CASSQAVGGGTFSYEQYF. CDR3 DNA sequence: TGTGCCAGCAGCCAAGCCGTGGGAGGGGGGACATTCTCCTACGAGCAGTACTTC.

The rearrangement joins TRBV20-1 to TRBJ1-2; no clear D gene. CDR1 is DFQATT, CDR2 SNEGSKA, per germline (reference sequence). Trimming stripped 4 bases from V and 1 base from J, with 4 bases between. The CDR3 runs 11 residues. The chain's CDR3 is CSATDNYGYTF. The CDR3 bases are TGCAGTGCTACAGATAACTATGGCTACACCTTC.

The chain links TRBV5-6 to TRBJ2-7; unclear D gene. CDR1 and CDR2 from the germline V gene are SGHDT and YYEEEE. CDR3 length: 16 residues. Trimming left V 0 bases short and J 0 bases short, with 13 bases between. The CDR3: CASSLEPAGYSYEQYF. Written as DNA, the CDR3 is TGTGCCAGCAGCTTGGAACCCGCAGGCTACTCCTACGAGCAGTACTTC. The full variable domain, rest sourced from reference TRBV5-6 and TRBJ2-7, is DAGVTQSPTHLIKTRGQQVTLRCSPKSGHDTVSWYQQALGQGPQFIFQYYEEEERQRGNFPDRFSGHQFPNYSSELNVNALLLGDSALYLCASSLEPAGYSYEQYFGPGTRLTVT.

J is TRBJ2-5 and V is TRBV6-2 or TRBV6-3; tentatively, D is TRBD2 (6 bases). This CDR3 contains 16 residues. Trimming stripped 2 bases from V and 2 bases from J, with 15 bases between. Germline V gene data show CDR1 as MNHEY and CDR2 as SVGEGT. This CDR3 is CASSYVGGSWQETQYF. CDR3 in DNA: TGTGCCAGCAGTTACGTGGGGGGTTCGTGGCAAGAGACCCAGTACTTC.

The genes are TRBV2 and TRBJ2-1, with a weak D call TRBD2 (5 bases). There are 14 residues in the CDR3. From germline, CDR1 is SNHLY and CDR2 FYNNEI. V was clipped by 7 bases and J by 4 bases, with 14 bases between them. The CDR3 DNA sequence: TGTGCCAGCAAGGACGTCAGGAGGTACAATGAGCAGTTCTTC. Amino acids: CASKDVRRYNEQFF. The variable domain in full, with the rest retrieved from reference TRBV2 and TRBJ2-1, is EPEVTQTPSHQVTQMGQEVILRCVPISNHLYFYWYRQILGQKVEFLVSFYNNEISEKSEIFDDQFSVERPDGSNFTLKIRSTKLEDSAMYFCASKDVRRYNEQFFGPGTRLTVL.

This clone was recorded once. The chain uses TRBV7-9 and TRBJ2-1; a possible D gene is TRBD1 (7 bases). The V gene lost 5 bases and the J gene lost 9 bases, with 11 bases spanning the gap. This CDR3 comprises 12 residues. From germline, CDR1 is SEHNR and CDR2 FQNEAQ (reference sequence). This CDR3 is CASSPQGGEQFF. The DNA of the CDR3 is TGTGCCAGCAGCCCCCAGGGGGGTGAGCAGTTCTTC.

The CDR3 DNA follows: TGTGCCAGCAGCTTAAGTCTAGACAGGGCTAGCTACGAGCAGTACTTC. As protein: CASSLSLDRASYEQYF. This rearrangement joins TRBV7-9 to TRBJ2-7; 7 bases agree with TRBD1. This CDR3 has 16 residues. Per germline, CDR1 SEHNR and CDR2 FQNEAQ (reference sequence). The V segment lost 2 bases and the J segment 3 bases; nucleotides outside the gene matches: 10.

The chain carries TRBV11-2 and TRBJ2-7; D is possibly TRBD1 or TRBD2 (5 bases each). CDR1 is SGHAT, CDR2 FQNNGV, per germline. The CDR3 is 13 residues long. V was clipped by 1 base and J by 5 bases, with 9 bases between them. CDR3 loop: CASSLALGDEQYF. The CDR3 DNA is TGTGCCAGCAGCTTAGCTTTGGGGGACGAGCAGTACTTC. The full variable domain, in which reference TRBV11-2 and TRBJ2-7 provide the parts outside the CDR3, is EAGVAQSPRYKIIEKRQSVAFWCNPISGHATLYWYQQILGQGPKLLIQFQNNGVVDDSQLPKDRFSAERLKGVDSTLKIQPAKLEDSAVYLCASSLALGDEQYFGPGTRLTVT.

The chain employs TRBV5-1 and TRBJ1-6, with D unresolved. The V gene's germline CDR1 is SGHRS and CDR2 YFSETQ. Trimming shortened V by 4 bases and J by 4 bases, and 9 bases separated the two germline ends. The CDR3 loop spans 14 amino acids. The CDR3: CASSPGGYNSPLHF. In DNA form, the CDR3 reads TGCGCCAGCAGCCCCGGAGGGTATAATTCACCCCTCCACTTT.

The gene calls are TRBV9 and TRBJ2-1; possibly TRBD2 for D (6 bases). This CDR3 is 17 amino acids long. Germline assignment: CDR1 SGDLS and CDR2 YYNGEE. Trimming shortened V by 4 bases and J by 6 bases, and 23 bases separated the two germline ends. The CDR3 DNA reads as TGTGCCAGCAGCCCGCTTATCGAGGGGAGGTTGGGCAATGAGCAGTTCTTC. It yields the protein CASSPLIEGRLGNEQFF.

The chain recombines TRBV12-5 with TRBJ1-6, with TRBD1 identical over 8 bases. Germline values: CDR1 LGHNT, CDR2 FRNRAP. CDR3 size: 15 residues. Losses at the gene ends were 1 base for V and 10 bases for J; bases not matched to a gene: 6. Here the CDR3 DNA reads TGTGCTAGTGGTTTGGGCTCGGCAGGGGGCTCACCCCTCCACTTT. This translates into CASGLGSAGGSPLHF.

The chain employs TRBV9 and TRBJ1-3; perhaps TRBD1 as D (5 bases). From germline, CDR1 is SGDLS and CDR2 YYNGEE. This CDR3 is built from 17 residues. V was pared by 2 bases and J by 0 bases, with 15 bases between. Here the CDR3 reads CASSVLGGSYSGNTIYF. DNA of the CDR3: TGTGCCAGCAGCGTCCTCGGGGGAAGCTACTCTGGAAACACCATATATTTT.

V usage is TRBV6-6 and J usage is TRBJ2-5, with 9 positions matching TRBD2. The ends lost 6 bases at V and 4 bases at J; junction bases unmatched: 9. The germline V gene has CDR1 MNHNY and CDR2 SVGAGI (reference sequence). The CDR3 sequence is 15 residues long. The CDR3 coding sequence is TGTGCCAGCAGCCGCCTGCGGGGGGGCACAGAGACCCAGTACTTC. Amino acids: CASSRLRGGTETQYF.